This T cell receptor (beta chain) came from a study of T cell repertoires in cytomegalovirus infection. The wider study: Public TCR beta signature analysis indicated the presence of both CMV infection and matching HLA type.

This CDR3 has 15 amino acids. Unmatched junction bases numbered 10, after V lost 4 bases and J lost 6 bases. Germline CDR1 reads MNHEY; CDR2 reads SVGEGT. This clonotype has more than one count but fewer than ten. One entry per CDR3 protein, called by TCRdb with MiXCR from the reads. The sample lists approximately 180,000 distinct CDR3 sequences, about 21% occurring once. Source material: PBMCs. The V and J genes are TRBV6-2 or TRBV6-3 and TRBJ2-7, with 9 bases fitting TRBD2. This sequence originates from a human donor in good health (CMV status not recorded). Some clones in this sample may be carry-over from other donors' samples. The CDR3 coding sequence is TGTGCCAGCAGTTCACGCTCACTAGCGGGTGGCGAGCAGTACTTC. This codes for CASSSRSLAGGEQYF.